The 8 T cell receptor beta chains given below trace back to one sample, sequenced in a study of identical twins. TCRdb re-called the 5' RACE reads through MiXCR, storing one row per CDR3 protein. The sample lists some 1,600,000 distinct CDR3 sequences; around 29% were seen once. The sequencing sample was made of cord blood. The receptor source for this set is a newborn girl in good health.

This clonotype was seen only a few times. The rearrangement uses TRBV6-1 and TRBJ2-7, with unresolved D. V lost 7 bases and J 3 bases, leaving 10 bases between the germline ends. The germline gives CDR1 MNHNS, CDR2 SASEGT. The CDR3 has 12 residues. For the CDR3, the DNA is TGTGCCAGCAATTCAGAGATCTACGAGCAGTACTTC. Protein: CASNSEIYEQYF.

This clonotype was seen a few times. The gene calls are TRBV18 and TRBJ2-7, with TRBD1 as a possible D gene (6 bases). Trimming removed 4 bases at V and 3 bases at J, with 19 bases between. Germline V CDR1 and CDR2: KGHSH, LQKENI. The CDR3 contains 16 residues. The CDR3 loop is CASSQAFYRGFYEQYF. Here the CDR3 DNA reads TGTGCCAGCTCACAAGCATTCTATAGGGGGTTCTACGAGCAGTACTTC.

The rearrangement joins TRBV4-1 to TRBJ2-7, with D maybe TRBD1 (6 bases). The DNA matches TRBJ2-5 better at its end, which makes the J call doubtful. Germline V lookup: CDR1 MGHRA, CDR2 YSYEKL. This CDR3 has 14 residues. In DNA, the CDR3 is TGCGCCAGCAGCCAACAGGGGATAGGAGAGACCCAGTACTTC. It encodes CASSQQGIGETQYF.

The J gene is TRBJ1-4, the V gene TRBV27, with D uncertain. Germline CDR1 is MNHEY and CDR2 is SMNVEV (reference sequence). The CDR3 has 14 residues. The germline V and J ends were trimmed by 5 bases and 5 bases, with 12 bases remaining between them. The CDR3 nucleotides are TGTGCCAGCAGTCCATTGGACGGGAATGAAAAACTGTTTTTT. Residues: CASSPLDGNEKLFF. Full variable domain (rest looked up from reference TRBV27 and TRBJ1-4): EAQVTQNPRYLITVTGKKLTVTCSQNMNHEYMSWYRQDPGLGLRQIYYSMNVEVTDKGDVPEGYKVSRKEKRNFPLILESPSPNQTSLYFCASSPLDGNEKLFFGSGTQLSVL.

The rearrangement uses TRBV10-3 and TRBJ1-5, with 9 bases that match TRBD1. After removal of 2 bases from V and 5 bases from J, the junction contained 10 bases not matched to a gene. Germline values: CDR1 ENHRY, CDR2 SYGVKD. The CDR3 contains 17 residues. The CDR3 region has the DNA TGTGCCATCAGTGAGAGTAAGACAGGGGGGATAGATCAGCCCCAGCATTTT. It translates to CAISESKTGGIDQPQHF.

CDR3 residues: CSANAGTDNNSPLHF. CDR3 nucleotides: TGCAGTGCTAACGCCGGGACAGATAACAATTCACCCCTCCACTTT. The chain recombines TRBV20-1 with TRBJ1-6; 7 bases are shared with TRBD1. The CDR3 covers 15 residues. Unmatched junction bases numbered 10, after V lost 4 bases and J lost 7 bases. The germline V gene encodes CDR1 DFQATT and CDR2 SNEGSKA (reference sequence).

The genes are TRBV25-1 and TRBJ1-6; 7 bases align to TRBD1. J was trimmed by 6 bases and V by 7 bases; bases with no gene match: 6. Per germline, CDR1 MGHDK and CDR2 SYGVNS. The CDR3 has 14 residues. CDR3 DNA: TGTGCCAGCAAGGAGACAGGGCTTAATTCACCCCTCCACTTT. Translation: CASKETGLNSPLHF.

This rearrangement joins TRBV12-3 or TRBV12-4 to TRBJ2-7; TRBD1 agrees at 10 bases. The CDR3 is made up of 16 amino acids. Trimming removed 5 bases from V and 4 bases from J; junction bases left unmatched: 11. CDR3 in DNA: TGTGCCAGCAGTCCCCCGTTCGACAGGGGGCTGTACGAGCAGTACTTC. Its translation is CASSPPFDRGLYEQYF.